This T cell receptor (beta chain) derives from a study of blood T cell repertoires in COVID-19 (dated by TCRdb to about 2020). For the study in its entirety: Collaborator samples came from the United States, Italy and Spain and covered acute and convalescent phases of COVID-19. The prospective study material was composed of cDNA or gDNA derived from T cells, B-cell-depleted T cells, or PBMCs. Deeply sampled blood TCRbeta repertoires from subjects exposed to, actively infected with, or recovered from COVID-19 were included in the dataset. The repertoires were made available in a free public database intended to serve as a resource for research on the immune response to SARS-CoV-2. The samples were drawn from the first 160 participants of the ongoing ImmuneRACE study and from over 950 subjects provided by 6 global collaborators. Sample metadata almost always included a de-identified subject ID, COVID-19 status, age in years and sex. Where available, HLA class I and class II types were obtained from metadata supplied by the sample provider rather than from assay-based typing. What the work shows at the level of the full study, not this receptor alone: The amount of clinical and demographic metadata varied by source and participant and was provided uncurated.

In regard to this clone: No antigen is known for it. No qualities accompany the bases; no much larger clone lies one base away.

TCRbeta CDR3 regions were amplified from genomic DNA using the immunoSEQ Assay, a bias-controlled multiplex PCR. As for the authors' bioinformatics: The number of nucleated cells in each sample was estimated from the amplification of reference gene primers within the assay. Sequence reads were collapsed and filtered to measure the absolute abundance of every unique TCRbeta CDR3 rearrangement. Productive Simpson clonality was computed per sample as the square root of Simpson's diversity index over productive rearrangements. Entries here come from immuneACCESS through TCRdb and include only in-frame sequences with V and J called. Some clones fail to appear in such tables; in the studies checked, an unresolved V gene covers under half of the shortfall, and the cause of the remainder is unknown. V and J calls plus clone size are reproduced from that table; the DNA served to infer D and trimming. This sample comprises 150,000 to 200,000 clones, over 75% of them detected only once. The ten largest clones capture 11% of the sample.

Enrolling through a virtual design, the prospective study's participants ranged in age from roughly 18 to 90 years and lived across about two dozen United States geographic areas. Cohort assignment in the prospective study relied on participant-reported clinical history from a screening survey and a study questionnaire. For ImmuneRACE Cohort 3, a participant was defined as recovered based on two consecutive negative NP/OP PCR tests, clearance by a healthcare professional, or resolution of symptoms. In the prospective study, whole blood, serum and a nasopharyngeal or oropharyngeal swab were collected from each participant by mobile phlebotomists. Prospective study participants could optionally give additional blood draws and questionnaires over a roughly 2-month period. Before DNA extraction, blood samples from the prospective study were shipped at room temperature or frozen. The junction shows trimming of 0 bases on V and 2 bases on J, plus 7 bases between the germline ends. There are 14 amino acids in the CDR3, from cysteine to phenylalanine inclusive. Left in the record is the CDR3 DNA by itself, 42 bases read in frame from the first base. CDR1 LNHNV and CDR2 YYDKDF are derived from the germline V gene (reference sequence).

The rearranged chain carries TRBV15 and TRBJ1-1, with the D segment identity uncertain. The sample was PBMCs or T cells enriched from blood (not recorded which). This TCR was recovered from a man between 45 and 60 years old who had recovered from COVID-19. CDR3 loop: CATSRDVVNTEAFF. The nucleotide sequence is TGTGCCACCAGCAGAGATGTAGTAAACACTGAAGCTTTCTTT. When the CDR3 is completed using the reference TRBV15 and TRBJ1-1 genes on either side, the full variable domain is DAMVIQNPRYQVTQFGKPVTLSCSQTLNHNVMYWYQQKSSQAPKLLFHYYDKDFNNEADTPDNFQSRRPNTSFCFLDIRSPGLGDTAMYLCATSRDVVNTEAFFGQGTRLTVV.